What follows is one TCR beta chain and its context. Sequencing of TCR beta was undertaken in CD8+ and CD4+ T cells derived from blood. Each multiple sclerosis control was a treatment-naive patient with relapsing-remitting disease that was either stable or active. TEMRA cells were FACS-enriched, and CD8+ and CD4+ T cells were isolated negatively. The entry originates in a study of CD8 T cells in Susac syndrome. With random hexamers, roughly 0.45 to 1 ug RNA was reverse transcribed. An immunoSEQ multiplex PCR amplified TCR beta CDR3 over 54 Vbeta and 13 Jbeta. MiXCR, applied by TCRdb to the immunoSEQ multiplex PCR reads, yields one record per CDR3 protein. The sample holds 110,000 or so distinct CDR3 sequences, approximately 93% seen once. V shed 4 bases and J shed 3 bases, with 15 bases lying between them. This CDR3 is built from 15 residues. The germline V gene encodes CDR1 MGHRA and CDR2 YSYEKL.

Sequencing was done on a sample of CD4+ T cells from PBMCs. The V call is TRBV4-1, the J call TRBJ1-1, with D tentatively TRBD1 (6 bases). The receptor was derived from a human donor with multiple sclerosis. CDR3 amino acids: CASSPGTQDHTEAFF. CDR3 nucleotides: TGCGCCAGCAGCCCCGGGACACAAGACCACACTGAAGCTTTCTTT.